This section outlines one TCR beta chain sequence together with its context. It lacks a known antigen. No per-base quality is available; no much larger clone lies one base away. V ends up 2 bases short and J 5 bases short, with an unmatched junction base count of 4. Including the terminal cysteine and phenylalanine, the CDR3 comprises 16 residues. The entry retains the CDR3 DNA only, 48 bases that are in frame from base 1. CDR1 and CDR2 (SGHKS, YYEKEE) derive from the germline V gene (reference sequence). These data belong to a study of blood T cell repertoires in COVID-19 (dated by TCRdb to the early 2020s). Looking at the study overall: Samples covering the acute and convalescent phases of COVID-19 were provided by collaborators in the United States, Italy and Spain. The samples were drawn from two sources: the first 160 participants of the ongoing ImmuneRACE study, and 1,000 to 1,500 subjects contributed by 6 global collaborators. The prospective study material was composed of cDNA or gDNA derived from T cells, B-cell-depleted T cells, or PBMCs. Where available, HLA class I and class II types were obtained from metadata supplied by the sample provider rather than from assay-based typing. Deeply sampled blood TCRbeta repertoires from subjects exposed to, actively infected with, or recovered from COVID-19 were included in the dataset. The repertoires were released in a freely available public database meant as a resource for research on the immune response to SARS-CoV-2. The sample metadata nearly always contained a de-identified subject ID, COVID-19 status, age in years and sex. What the work shows at the level of the full study, not this receptor alone: The amount of clinical and demographic metadata varied by source and participant and was provided uncurated.

The immunoSEQ Assay, a bias-controlled multiplex PCR, was used to amplify TCRbeta CDR3 regions from genomic DNA. On the study's bioinformatics: Nucleated cell counts per sample were estimated from amplification of reference gene primers within the assay. To quantify the absolute abundance of each unique TCRbeta CDR3 rearrangement, sequence reads were collapsed and filtered. For each sample, productive Simpson clonality was calculated as the square root of Simpson's diversity index across productive rearrangements. TCRdb carries this immuneACCESS record with in-frame sequences only. Its versions omit some clonotypes, under half of them owing to an unresolved V gene in the studies checked, with the rest unexplained. V and J calls and clone size are given by that table; D and trimming were obtained from the DNA. The sample table lists roughly 100,000 clones, 78% of them with a count of one. The ten largest clones capture roughly a tenth of the sample.

Each collaborating institution followed its own protocols to collect whole blood in K2EDTA tubes. Collaborator samples were shipped for TCRbeta analysis as frozen whole blood, isolated PBMCs, or DNA extracted from either sample type. This clonotype was sampled from a man in his sixties with active or convalescent COVID-19. The chain is made from TRBV5-5 and TRBJ2-2; 12 junctional bases match TRBD2. The specimen sequenced was peripheral blood. The CDR3 is CASSFSGTSGTGELFF. The nucleotide sequence reads TGTGCCAGCAGCTTCTCCGGGACTAGCGGGACCGGGGAGCTGTTTTTT.